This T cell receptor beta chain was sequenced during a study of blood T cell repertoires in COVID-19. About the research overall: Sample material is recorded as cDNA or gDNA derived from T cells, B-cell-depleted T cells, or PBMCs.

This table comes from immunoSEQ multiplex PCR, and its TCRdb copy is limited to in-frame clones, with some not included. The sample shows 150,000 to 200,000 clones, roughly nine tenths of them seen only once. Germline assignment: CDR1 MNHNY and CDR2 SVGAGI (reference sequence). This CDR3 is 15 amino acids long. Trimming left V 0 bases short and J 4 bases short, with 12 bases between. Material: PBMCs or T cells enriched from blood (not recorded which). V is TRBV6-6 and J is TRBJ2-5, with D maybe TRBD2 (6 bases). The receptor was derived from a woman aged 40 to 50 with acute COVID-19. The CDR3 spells CASSYSQQGGETQYF. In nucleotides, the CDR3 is TGTGCCAGCAGTTACTCTCAGCAGGGAGGAGAGACCCAGTACTTC.